One and the same sample provided the 4 T cell receptor beta chains below, sequenced in a study of breast tumors, draining lymph nodes, adjacent tissues. Samples came from axillary lymph nodes draining the breast cancer. TCRdb re-called the multiplex PCR reads through MiXCR, storing one row per CDR3 protein. The sample contains over 250,000 distinct CDR3 sequences, around 30% of which appear only once. Sequencing used axillary lymph node tissue. Every receptor here comes from a female donor with breast cancer. Some clones in this sample may be carry-over from other donors' samples.

The V gene is TRBV5-1, the J gene TRBJ2-7; 8 bases fit TRBD1. Germline loops: CDR1 SGHRS, CDR2 YFSETQ. Trimming cost V 0 bases and J 5 bases; bases outside gene matches: 4. The CDR3 length is 14 residues. The CDR3 loop reads CASSLGTGYHEQYF. DNA of the CDR3: TGCGCCAGCAGCTTGGGGACAGGGTATCACGAGCAGTACTTC.

This clonotype was picked up a small number of times. A much larger clone is a single base away; this may be a read error. The J gene is TRBJ2-3, the V gene TRBV7-8; 10 bases are a match to TRBD1. The end of the DNA fits TRBJ1-5 better, so the J call may be wrong. The length of the CDR3 is 15 residues. Looked up from germline, CDR1 is SGHVS and CDR2 is FQNEAQ. In DNA, the CDR3 is TGTGCCAGCACCCCCGGACAGGGGGGCACAGATACGCAGCATTTT. Translating gives CASTPGQGGTDTQHF.

Only a few counts were recorded for this clonotype. A read error may account for a junction end that differs from germline. The V call is TRBV6-5, the J call TRBJ2-1, with 7 bases fitting TRBD2. The germline V gene has CDR1 MNHEY and CDR2 SVGAGI. CDR3 length: 15 residues. CDR3 DNA sequence: TGTGCCAGCAGTTCGGGGGGAGGGCCATACAATGAGCAGTCCTTC. It codes for CASSSGGGPYNEQSF.

The rearrangement links TRBV5-4 to TRBJ2-5; D unresolved. The CDR3 totals 15 residues. Trimming left V 4 bases short and J 2 bases short, with 15 bases between. The germline CDR1 and CDR2 sequences are SGHNT and YYREEE (reference sequence). DNA of the CDR3: TGTGCCAGCAGCCCCCCCACGGCCGGACAAGAGACCCAGTACTTC. Its translation: CASSPPTAGQETQYF.